This TCR beta chain was recorded in a study of tumor-infiltrating lymphocytes in primary liver carcinoma (dated by TCRdb to about 2017). Turning to the overall study: Of the five patients, three men and two women aged 30 to 69 years, four had hepatocellular carcinoma and one had combined HCC and intrahepatic cholangiocarcinoma. The five patients had tumors staged T1-T3 N0M0, with maximum diameters ranging from about 4 to 10 cm. Each sample produced roughly 3.65 to 7.5 million productive TCRbeta reads, and read depth showed no significant difference between tissue types. Across five regions of each liver tumor, along with adjacent normal tissue and blood, the study brought together TCRbeta repertoire sequencing, expression microarrays and whole-exome sequencing. TCRbeta repertoire sequencing covered roughly 35 specimens from 5 patients: roughly 25 tumor regions, 5 adjacent noncancerous liver tissues and 5 peripheral blood samples. Agilent mRNA microarray profiling was performed on the roughly 25 tumor region samples to relate TCRbeta repertoire diversity to the local molecular phenotype. Repertoires from technical replicates were highly reproducible, with mean shared-clone rates about 0.91 and correlation coefficients above 0.95.

Study-level results and caveats: Comparison of CD4+ and CD8+ T cell repertoires was precluded by the use of bulk unsorted samples. The top 250 clones made up a significantly larger repertoire fraction in tumors than in blood (p = 0.039). Just about 7.5-24% of top clones turned up in all five regions of a tumor, which suggests spatial heterogeneity among tumor-infiltrating T cells. Consistent with antigen-driven expansion, pairs of tumor regions showed higher repertoire overlap (mean roughly 35%) than either tumor-adjacent pairs (approximately 17%) or tumor-blood pairs (roughly 14%). The study included only four to six patients, and the authors note findings should be validated in a larger study. Only the TCR beta chain was sequenced, which likely underestimates true repertoire diversity because unpaired alpha chains were not captured.

Total RNA and DNA were co-extracted from about 19-30 mg of bulk tissue with the AllPrep DNA/RNA mini kit, without cell sorting. Four or five patients with histopathologically diagnosed primary liver carcinoma underwent surgical resection in China between November 2015 and March 2016. At the time of sampling, the patients had chronic HBV infection and had not received any treatment. Each tumor was sampled at five spatially separated regions: the superior, inferior, left-lateral and right-lateral poles and the tumor centre. More than 85% viable tumor cells were found by histology in every tumor sample. Fresh tumor and adjacent tissue pieces were bisected, with one half stored in RNAlater at -80 degrees C and the other half sent for histology. Of note for this clonotype: There is no known antigen for this receptor. Within one base of it there is no much larger clone, and no base qualities were kept.

Using a constant-region primer and ProtoScript II reverse transcriptase, TCRbeta-specific cDNA was reverse-transcribed from 450 to 650 ng total RNA. The TCRbeta libraries were prepared through three rounds of nested multiplex PCR following a slightly modified ARM-PCR procedure. The first two PCR rounds used multiplex TRBV1-TRBV30 forward primers with a Cbeta reverse primer, each for roughly 11 cycles. A final 25-cycle PCR with Deep VentR polymerase added sample barcodes and Illumina adapters. Amplicons of 200-500 bp were gel-purified with a QIAquick gel extraction kit before sequencing. The TCRbeta amplicons were sequenced with 250-bp paired-end reads on an Illumina HiSeq 2500. Per the source publication's procedure: Quality trimming of reads was performed with Trimmomatic v0.33, and paired reads were merged with FLASH v1.2.11 so that full CDR3 sequences could be recovered. V, D and J germline segments were assigned to the rearranged TCRbeta sequences using MiGEC v1.2.1b. Clonotype statistics, along with Shannon-Wiener diversity indices, were calculated using VDJtools v1.0.0. To reduce sampling bias, subsequent analyses other than the diversity analysis used only the 250 most abundant clonotypes in each sample. In TCRdb, the public reads were trimmed at Q25 with fastp and aligned with MiXCR, with productive beta chains retained. Rows matching on CDR3 protein sequence are summarized as one entry with the most common DNA and genes. TCRdb, not the original authors, processed these V and J calls. Recorded for this sample are around 100,000 distinct CDR3 sequences; under 70% of them occurred a single time. The top ten clones comprise roughly 12% of the sample.

For CDR1 and CDR2, the germline V gene lists MNHEY and SVGEGT. Trimming leaves V shorter by 7 bases and J shorter by 13 bases, with the junction holding 18 bases beyond the gene matches. CDR3 length: 15 amino acids, cysteine to phenylalanine. Left in the record is the CDR3 DNA by itself, 45 bases read in frame from the first base. Sample: liver tumor tissue from sampling region 2. What the cell subset or site label conveys for this sample: tumor region T2, inferior pole. The chain couples TRBV6-2 or TRBV6-3 to TRBJ2-7, and TRBD2 aligns with 11 junction nucleotides. The receptor's source is a woman aged 60-70 years with primary liver carcinoma and hepatitis B virus infection. The DNA sequence is TGTGCCAGCATCAAGGCTAGCGGGAGGTCGTACGAACACTACTTC. This sequence encodes CASIKASGRSYEHYF.